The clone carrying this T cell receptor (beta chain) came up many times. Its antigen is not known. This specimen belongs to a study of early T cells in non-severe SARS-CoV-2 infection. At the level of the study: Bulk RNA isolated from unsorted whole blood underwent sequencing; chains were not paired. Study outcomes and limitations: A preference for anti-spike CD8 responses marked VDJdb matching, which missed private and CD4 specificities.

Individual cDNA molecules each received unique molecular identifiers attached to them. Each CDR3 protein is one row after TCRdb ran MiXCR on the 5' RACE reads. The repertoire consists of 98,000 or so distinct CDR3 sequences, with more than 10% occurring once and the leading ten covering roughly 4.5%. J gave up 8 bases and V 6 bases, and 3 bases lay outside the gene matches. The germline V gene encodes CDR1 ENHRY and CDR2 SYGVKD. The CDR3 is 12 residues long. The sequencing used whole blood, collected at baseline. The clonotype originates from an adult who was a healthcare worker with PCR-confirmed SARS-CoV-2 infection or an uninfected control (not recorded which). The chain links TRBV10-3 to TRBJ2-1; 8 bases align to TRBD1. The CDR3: CAISQTGDEQFF. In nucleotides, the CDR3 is TGTGCCATCAGCCAGACAGGGGATGAGCAGTTCTTC.